The T cell receptor beta chain described here comes from a study of identifying expanded T cells in peripheral blood. Study outcomes and limitations: Across healthy donors, higher total template counts meant significantly greater roughly 2-week count variance.

The protocol was immunoSEQ multiplex PCR, while the TCRdb copy is restricted to in-frame clones and leaves out a portion. This table holds 90,000 to 110,000 clones, around 89% found once. Remarks on this clone: Antigen unknown.

Between the trimmed V and J ends, which lost 4 bases and 12 bases, there was a span of 13 bases. Germline CDR1 is SQVTM and CDR2 is ANQGSEA. This CDR3 region has 11 residues. V usage is TRBV29-1 and J usage is TRBJ2-1; D is perhaps TRBD2 (5 bases). Material for sequencing was blood. This sequence was found in a person aged 18 to 75 in good health. CDR3 in amino acids: CSVVGLLGQFF. CDR3 coding DNA: TGCAGCGTTGTAGGACTCCTCGGGCAGTTCTTC.